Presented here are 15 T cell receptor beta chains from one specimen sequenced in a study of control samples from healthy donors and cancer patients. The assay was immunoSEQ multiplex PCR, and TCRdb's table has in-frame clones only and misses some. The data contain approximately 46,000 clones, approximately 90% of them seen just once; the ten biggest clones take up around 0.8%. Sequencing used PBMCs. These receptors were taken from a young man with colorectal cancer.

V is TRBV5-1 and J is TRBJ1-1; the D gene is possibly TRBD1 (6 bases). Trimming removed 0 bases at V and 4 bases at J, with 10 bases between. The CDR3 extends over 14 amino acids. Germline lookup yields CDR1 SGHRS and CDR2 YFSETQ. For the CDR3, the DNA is TGCGCCAGCAGCTTGGCAGGGGAAACCACTGAAGCTTTCTTT. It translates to CASSLAGETTEAFF. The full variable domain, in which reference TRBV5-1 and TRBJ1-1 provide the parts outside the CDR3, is KAGVTQTPRYLIKTRGQQVTLSCSPISGHRSVSWYQQTPGQGLQFLFEYFSETQRNKGNFPGRFSGRQFSNSRSEMNVSTLELGDSALYLCASSLAGETTEAFFGQGTRLTVV.

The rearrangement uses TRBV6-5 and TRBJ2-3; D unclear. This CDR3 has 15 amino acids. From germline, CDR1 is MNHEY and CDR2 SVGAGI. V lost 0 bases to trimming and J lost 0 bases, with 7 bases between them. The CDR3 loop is CASSYSRISTDTQYF. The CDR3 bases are TGTGCCAGCAGTTACTCGCGTATAAGCACAGATACGCAGTATTTT.

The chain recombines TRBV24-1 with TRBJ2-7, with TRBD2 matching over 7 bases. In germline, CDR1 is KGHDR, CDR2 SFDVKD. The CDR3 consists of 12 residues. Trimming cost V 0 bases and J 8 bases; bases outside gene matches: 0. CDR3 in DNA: TGTGCCACCAGTGATTTGAGCGGGAAGCAGTACTTC. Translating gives CATSDLSGKQYF.

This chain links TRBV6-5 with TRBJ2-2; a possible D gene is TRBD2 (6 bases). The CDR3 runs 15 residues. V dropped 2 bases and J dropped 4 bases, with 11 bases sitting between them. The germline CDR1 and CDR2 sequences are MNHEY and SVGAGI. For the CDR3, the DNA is TGTGCCAGCAGTTACGGCGGGGCCCTCACCGGGGAGCTGTTTTTT. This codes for CASSYGGALTGELFF.

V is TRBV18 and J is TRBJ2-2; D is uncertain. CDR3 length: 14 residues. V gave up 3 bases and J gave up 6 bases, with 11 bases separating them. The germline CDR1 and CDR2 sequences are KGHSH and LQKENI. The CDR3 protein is CASSPRWLAGELFF. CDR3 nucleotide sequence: TGTGCCAGCTCACCCCGGTGGTTGGCCGGGGAGCTGTTTTTT.

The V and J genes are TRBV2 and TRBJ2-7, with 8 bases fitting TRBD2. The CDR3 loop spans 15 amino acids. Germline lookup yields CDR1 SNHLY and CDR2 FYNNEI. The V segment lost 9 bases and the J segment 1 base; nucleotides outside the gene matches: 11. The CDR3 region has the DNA TGTGCCAGTCTTCCGGGGGGGACTCAGTCCTACGAGCAGTACGTC. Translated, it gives CASLPGGTQSYEQYV.

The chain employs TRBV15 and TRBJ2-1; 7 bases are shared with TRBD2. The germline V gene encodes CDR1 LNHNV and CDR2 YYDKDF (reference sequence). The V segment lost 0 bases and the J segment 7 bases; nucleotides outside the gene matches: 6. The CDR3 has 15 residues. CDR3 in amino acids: CATSRDGAGVNEQFF. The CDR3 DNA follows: TGTGCCACCAGCAGAGATGGGGCGGGGGTAAATGAGCAGTTCTTC.

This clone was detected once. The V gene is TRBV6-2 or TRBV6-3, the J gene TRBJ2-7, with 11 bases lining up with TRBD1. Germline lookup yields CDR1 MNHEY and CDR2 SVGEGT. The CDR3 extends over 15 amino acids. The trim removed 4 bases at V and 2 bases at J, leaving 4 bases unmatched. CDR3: CASSSDRGRTYEQYV. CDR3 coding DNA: TGTGCCAGCAGTTCGGACAGGGGGCGCACCTACGAGCAGTACGTC.

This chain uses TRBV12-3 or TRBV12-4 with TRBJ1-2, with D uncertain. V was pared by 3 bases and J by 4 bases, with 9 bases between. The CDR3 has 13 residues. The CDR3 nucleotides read TGTGCCAGCAGTTTGTCGCGGAGCTATGGCTACACCTTC. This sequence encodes CASSLSRSYGYTF.

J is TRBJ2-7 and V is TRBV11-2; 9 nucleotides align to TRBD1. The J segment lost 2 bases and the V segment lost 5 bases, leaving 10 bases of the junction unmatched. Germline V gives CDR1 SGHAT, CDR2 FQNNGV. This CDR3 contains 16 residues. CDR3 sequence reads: CASSLTPGQGPYEQYF. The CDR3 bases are TGTGCCAGCAGCCTGACCCCGGGACAGGGTCCCTACGAGCAGTACTTC.

The CDR3 loop reads CASSLDPGERGYTF. As DNA, the CDR3 is TGTGCCAGCAGCTTAGACCCAGGGGAGCGGGGCTACACCTTC. The chain uses TRBV7-2 and TRBJ1-2, with D perhaps matching TRBD1 (6 bases). Trimming cost V 1 base and J 8 bases, with 14 bases left between them. This CDR3 has 14 residues. Germline assignment: CDR1 SGHTA and CDR2 FQGNSA.

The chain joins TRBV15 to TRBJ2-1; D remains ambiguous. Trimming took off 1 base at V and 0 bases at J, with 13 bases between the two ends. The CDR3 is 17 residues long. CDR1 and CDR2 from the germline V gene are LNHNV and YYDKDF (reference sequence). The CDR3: CATSRVRGPSSYNEQFF. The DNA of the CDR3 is TGTGCCACCAGCAGAGTGAGAGGTCCGAGCTCCTACAATGAGCAGTTCTTC. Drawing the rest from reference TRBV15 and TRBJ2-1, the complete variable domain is DAMVIQNPRYQVTQFGKPVTLSCSQTLNHNVMYWYQQKSSQAPKLLFHYYDKDFNNEADTPDNFQSRRPNTSFCFLDIRSPGLGDTAMYLCATSRVRGPSSYNEQFFGPGTRLTVL.

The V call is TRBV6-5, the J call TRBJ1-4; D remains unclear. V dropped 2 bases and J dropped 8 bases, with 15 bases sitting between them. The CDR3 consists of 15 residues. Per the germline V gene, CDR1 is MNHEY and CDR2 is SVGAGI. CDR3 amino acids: CASSYVGGREEKLFF. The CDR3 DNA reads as TGTGCCAGCAGTTACGTAGGAGGGAGGGAAGAAAAACTGTTTTTT.

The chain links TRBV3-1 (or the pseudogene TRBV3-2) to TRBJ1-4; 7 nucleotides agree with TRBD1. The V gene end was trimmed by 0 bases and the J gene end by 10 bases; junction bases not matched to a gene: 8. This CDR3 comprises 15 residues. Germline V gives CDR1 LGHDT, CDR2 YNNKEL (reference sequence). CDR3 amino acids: CASSQDRDRDGKLFF. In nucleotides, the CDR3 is TGTGCCAGCAGCCAAGACAGGGACAGAGACGGAAAACTGTTTTTT.

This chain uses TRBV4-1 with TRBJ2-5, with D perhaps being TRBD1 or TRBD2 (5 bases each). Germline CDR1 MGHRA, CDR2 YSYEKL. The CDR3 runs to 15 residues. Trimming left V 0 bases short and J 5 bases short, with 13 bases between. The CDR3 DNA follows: TGCGCCAGCAGCCAAGAGGGTAGGGACGCGGAGACCCAGTACTTC. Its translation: CASSQEGRDAETQYF.